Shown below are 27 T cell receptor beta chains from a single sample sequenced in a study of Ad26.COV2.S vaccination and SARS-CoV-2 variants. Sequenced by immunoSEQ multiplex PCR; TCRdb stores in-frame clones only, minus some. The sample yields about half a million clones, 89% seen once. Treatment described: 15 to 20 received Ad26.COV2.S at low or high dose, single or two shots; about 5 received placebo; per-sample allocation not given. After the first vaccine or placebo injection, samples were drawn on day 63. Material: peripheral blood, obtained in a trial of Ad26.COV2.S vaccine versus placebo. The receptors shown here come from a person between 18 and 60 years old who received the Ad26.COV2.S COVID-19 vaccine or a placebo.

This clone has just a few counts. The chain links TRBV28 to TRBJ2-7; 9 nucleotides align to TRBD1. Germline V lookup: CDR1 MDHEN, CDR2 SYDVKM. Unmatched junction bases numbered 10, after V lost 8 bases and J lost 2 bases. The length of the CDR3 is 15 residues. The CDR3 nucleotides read TGTGCCAGCGCACCGGACAGGGGTATTACCTACGAGCAGTACTTC. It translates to CASAPDRGITYEQYF.

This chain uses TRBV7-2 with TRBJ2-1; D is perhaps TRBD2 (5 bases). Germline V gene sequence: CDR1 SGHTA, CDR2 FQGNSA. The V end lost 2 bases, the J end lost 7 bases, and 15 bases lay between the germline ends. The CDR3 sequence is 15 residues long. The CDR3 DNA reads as TGTGCCAGCAGCTTACGCGGGCGCCTCGTGAATGAGCAGTTCTTC. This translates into CASSLRGRLVNEQFF.

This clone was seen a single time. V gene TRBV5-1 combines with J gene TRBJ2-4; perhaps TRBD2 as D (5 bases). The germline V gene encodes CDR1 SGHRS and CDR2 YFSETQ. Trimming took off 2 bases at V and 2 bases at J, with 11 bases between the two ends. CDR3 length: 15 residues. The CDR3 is CASSLEGFSKNIQYF. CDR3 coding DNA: TGCGCCAGCAGCTTAGAGGGTTTTTCCAAAAACATTCAGTACTTC.

The CDR3 region has the DNA TGTGCCAGCTCACCGGGACTAGCGGGAGTTGGTAGGGAGCAGTTCTTC. Translated, it gives CASSPGLAGVGREQFF. The chain has TRBV18 and TRBJ2-1, with 14 bases lining up with TRBD2. Looked up from germline, CDR1 is KGHSH and CDR2 is LQKENI. The CDR3 runs to 16 residues. J gave up 10 bases and V 3 bases, and 8 bases lay outside the gene matches.

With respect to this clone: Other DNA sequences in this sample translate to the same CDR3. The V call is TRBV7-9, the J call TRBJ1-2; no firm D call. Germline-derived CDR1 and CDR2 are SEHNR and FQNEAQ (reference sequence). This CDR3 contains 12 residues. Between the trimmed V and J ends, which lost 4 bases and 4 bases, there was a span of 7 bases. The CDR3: CASSSPGYGYTF. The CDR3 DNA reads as TGTGCCAGCAGCTCCCCAGGCTATGGCTACACCTTC.

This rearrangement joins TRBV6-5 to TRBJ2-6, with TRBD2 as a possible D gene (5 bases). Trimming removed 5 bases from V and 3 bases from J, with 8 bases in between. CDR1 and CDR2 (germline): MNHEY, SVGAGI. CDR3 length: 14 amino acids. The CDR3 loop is CASSQLVGANVLTF. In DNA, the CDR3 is TGTGCCAGCAGTCAACTAGTTGGGGCCAACGTCCTGACTTTC.

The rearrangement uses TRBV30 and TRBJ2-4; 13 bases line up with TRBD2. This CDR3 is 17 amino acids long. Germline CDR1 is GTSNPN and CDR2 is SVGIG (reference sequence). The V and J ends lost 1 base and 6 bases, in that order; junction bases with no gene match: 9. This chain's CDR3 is CAWSGGTSGEAANIQYF. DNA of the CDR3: TGTGCCTGGAGTGGGGGGACTAGCGGGGAGGCGGCAAACATTCAGTACTTC.

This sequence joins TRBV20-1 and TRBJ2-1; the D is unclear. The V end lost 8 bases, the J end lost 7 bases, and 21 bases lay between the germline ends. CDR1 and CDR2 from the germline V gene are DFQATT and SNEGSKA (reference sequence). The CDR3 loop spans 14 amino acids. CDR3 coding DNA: TGCAGTACCAGTGGTAATTTCGAGCGAAATGAGCAGTTCTTC. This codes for CSTSGNFERNEQFF.

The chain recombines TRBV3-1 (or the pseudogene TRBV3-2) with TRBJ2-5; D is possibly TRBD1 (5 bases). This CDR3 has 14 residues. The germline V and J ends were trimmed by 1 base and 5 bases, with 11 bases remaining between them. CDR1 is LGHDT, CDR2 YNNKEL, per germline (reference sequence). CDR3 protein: CASSQAKGQETQYF. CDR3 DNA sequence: TGTGCCAGCAGCCAAGCAAAGGGGCAGGAGACCCAGTACTTC.

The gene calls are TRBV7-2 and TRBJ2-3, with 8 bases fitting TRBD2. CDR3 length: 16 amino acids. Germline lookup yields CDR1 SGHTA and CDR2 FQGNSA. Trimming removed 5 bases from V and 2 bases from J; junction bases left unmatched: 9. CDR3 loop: CASSPQSGGSTDTQYF. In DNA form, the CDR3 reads TGTGCCAGCAGCCCCCAAAGCGGGGGCTCCACAGATACGCAGTATTTT.

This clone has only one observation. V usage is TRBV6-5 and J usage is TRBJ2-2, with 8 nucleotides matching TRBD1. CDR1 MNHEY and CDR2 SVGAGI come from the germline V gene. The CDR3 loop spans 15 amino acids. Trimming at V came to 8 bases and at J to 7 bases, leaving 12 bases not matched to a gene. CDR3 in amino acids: CASGGQEAGSGELFF. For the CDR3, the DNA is TGTGCCAGCGGGGGACAGGAGGCGGGGAGCGGGGAGCTGTTTTTT.

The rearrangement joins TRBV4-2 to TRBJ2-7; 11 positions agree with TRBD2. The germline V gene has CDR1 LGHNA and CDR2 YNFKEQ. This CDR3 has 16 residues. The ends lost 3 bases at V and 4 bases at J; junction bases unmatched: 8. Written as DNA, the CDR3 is TGTGCCAGCAGCCAGATACTAGCGGGAGAGGAGTACGAGCAGTACTTC. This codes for CASSQILAGEEYEQYF.

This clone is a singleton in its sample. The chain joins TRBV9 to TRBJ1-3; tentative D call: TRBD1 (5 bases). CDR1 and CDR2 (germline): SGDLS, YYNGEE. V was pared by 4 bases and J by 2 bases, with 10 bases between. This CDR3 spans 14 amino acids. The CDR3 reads CASSQTATGNTIYF. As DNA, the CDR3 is TGTGCCAGCAGCCAGACAGCGACTGGAAACACCATATATTTT.

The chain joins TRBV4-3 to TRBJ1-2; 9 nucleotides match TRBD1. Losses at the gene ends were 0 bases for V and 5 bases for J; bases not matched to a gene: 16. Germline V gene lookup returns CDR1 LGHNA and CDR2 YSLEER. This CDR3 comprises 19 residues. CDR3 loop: CASSQDGIRDRERRYGYTF. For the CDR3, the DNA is TGCGCCAGCAGCCAAGATGGTATACGGGACAGGGAGAGGAGGTATGGCTACACCTTC.

CDR3 sequence reads: CASSVFQGLAGANVLTF. CDR3 DNA: TGTGCCAGCAGCGTTTTCCAGGGCTTAGCTGGGGCCAACGTCCTGACTTTC. The gene calls are TRBV9 and TRBJ2-6, with D perhaps TRBD1 (5 bases). Trimming removed 2 bases from V and 2 bases from J, with 14 bases in between. CDR3 length equals 17 residues. Germline V gene data show CDR1 as SGDLS and CDR2 as YYNGEE.

The CDR3 DNA follows: TGTGCCAGCAGCCAAGACTCCAACACCGGGGAGCTGTTTTTT. Amino acid sequence: CASSQDSNTGELFF. The J gene is TRBJ2-2, the V gene TRBV7-9, with D unresolved. This CDR3 contains 14 residues. V shed 5 bases and J shed 2 bases, with 9 bases lying between them. CDR1 SEHNR and CDR2 FQNEAQ come from the germline V gene (reference sequence).

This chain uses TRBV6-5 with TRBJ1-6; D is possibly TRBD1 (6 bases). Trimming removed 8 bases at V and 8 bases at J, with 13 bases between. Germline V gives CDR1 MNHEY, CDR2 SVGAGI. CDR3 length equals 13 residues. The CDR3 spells CASRQGHHSPLHF. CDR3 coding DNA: TGTGCCAGCCGTCAGGGACATCATTCACCCCTCCACTTT.

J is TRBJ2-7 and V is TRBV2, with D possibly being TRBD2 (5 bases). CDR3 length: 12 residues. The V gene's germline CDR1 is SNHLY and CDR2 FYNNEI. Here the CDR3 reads CAKLVTSYEQYF. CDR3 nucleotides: TGTGCTAAACTAGTTACGTCCTACGAGCAGTACTTC.

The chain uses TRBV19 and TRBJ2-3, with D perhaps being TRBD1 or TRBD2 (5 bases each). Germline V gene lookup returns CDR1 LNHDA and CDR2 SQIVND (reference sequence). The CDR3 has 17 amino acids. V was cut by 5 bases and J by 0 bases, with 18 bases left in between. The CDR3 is CASSFPRTWGSTDTQYF. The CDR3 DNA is TGTGCCAGTAGTTTCCCCCGGACTTGGGGGAGCACAGATACGCAGTATTTT.

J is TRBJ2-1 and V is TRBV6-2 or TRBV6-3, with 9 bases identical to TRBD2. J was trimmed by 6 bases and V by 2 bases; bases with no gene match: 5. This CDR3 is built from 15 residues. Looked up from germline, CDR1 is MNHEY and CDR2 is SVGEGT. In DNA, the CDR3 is TGTGCCAGCAGTTACCGCCTAGCGGGGCTCAATGAGCAGTTCTTC. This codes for CASSYRLAGLNEQFF.

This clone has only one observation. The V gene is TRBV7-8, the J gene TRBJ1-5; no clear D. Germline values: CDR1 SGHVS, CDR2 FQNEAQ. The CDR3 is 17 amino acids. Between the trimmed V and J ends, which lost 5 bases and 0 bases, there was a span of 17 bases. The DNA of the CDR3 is TGTGCCAGCAGCCCCCAACGGCAACCGGGTAGCAATCAGCCCCAGCATTTT. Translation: CASSPQRQPGSNQPQHF. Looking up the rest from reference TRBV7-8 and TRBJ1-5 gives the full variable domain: GAGVSQSPRYKVAKRGQDVALRCDPISGHVSLFWYQQALGQGPEFLTYFQNEAQLDKSGLPSDRFFAERPEGSVSTLKIQRTQQEDSAVYLCASSPQRQPGSNQPQHFGDGTRLSIL.

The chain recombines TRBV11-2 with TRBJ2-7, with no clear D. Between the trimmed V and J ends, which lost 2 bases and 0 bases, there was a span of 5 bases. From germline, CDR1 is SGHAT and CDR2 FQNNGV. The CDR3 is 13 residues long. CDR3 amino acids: CASSLFSSYEQYF. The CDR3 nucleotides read TGTGCCAGCAGCTTATTTAGCTCCTACGAGCAGTACTTC.

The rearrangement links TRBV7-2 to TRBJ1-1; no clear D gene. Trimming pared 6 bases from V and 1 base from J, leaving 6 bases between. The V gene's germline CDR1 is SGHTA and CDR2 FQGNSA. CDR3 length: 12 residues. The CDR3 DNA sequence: TGTGCCAGCAGAAGACGGAACACTGAAGCTTTCTTT. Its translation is CASRRRNTEAFF.

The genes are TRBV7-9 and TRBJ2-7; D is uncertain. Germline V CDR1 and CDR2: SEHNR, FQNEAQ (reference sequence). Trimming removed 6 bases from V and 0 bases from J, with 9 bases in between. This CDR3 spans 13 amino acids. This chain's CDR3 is CASRRESSYEQYF. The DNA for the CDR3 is TGTGCCAGCAGAAGAGAGAGCTCCTACGAGCAGTACTTC.

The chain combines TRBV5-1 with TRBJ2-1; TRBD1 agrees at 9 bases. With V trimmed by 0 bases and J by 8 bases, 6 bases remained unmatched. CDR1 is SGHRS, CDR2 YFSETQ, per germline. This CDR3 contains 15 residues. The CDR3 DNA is TGCGCCAGCAGCTTGGTGGACAGGGGATTCGATGAGCAGTTCTTC. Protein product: CASSLVDRGFDEQFF.

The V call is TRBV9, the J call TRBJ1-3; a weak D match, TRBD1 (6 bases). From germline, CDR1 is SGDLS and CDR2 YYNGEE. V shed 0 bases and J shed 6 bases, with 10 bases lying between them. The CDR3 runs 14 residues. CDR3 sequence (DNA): TGTGCCAGCAGCGTAGGCAGGGGCGAAAACACCATATATTTT. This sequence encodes CASSVGRGENTIYF. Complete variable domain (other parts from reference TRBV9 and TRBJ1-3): DSGVTQTPKHLITATGQRVTLRCSPRSGDLSVYWYQQSLDQGLQFLIQYYNGEERAKGNILERFSAQQFPDLHSELNLSSLELGDSALYFCASSVGRGENTIYFGEGSWLTVV.

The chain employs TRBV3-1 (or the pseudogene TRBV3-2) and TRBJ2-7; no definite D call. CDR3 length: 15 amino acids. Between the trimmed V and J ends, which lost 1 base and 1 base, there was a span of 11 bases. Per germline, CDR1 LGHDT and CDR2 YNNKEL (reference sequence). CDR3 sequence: CASSQAPATSYEQYF. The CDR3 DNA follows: TGTGCCAGCAGCCAAGCTCCCGCGACGTCCTACGAGCAGTACTTC.